This T cell receptor beta chain stems from a study of blood T cell dynamics during melanoma immunotherapy. Overall study context: First-line therapy was either pembrolizumab or nivolumab with ipilimumab for metastatic melanoma.

The time point was: week 3, after first cycle of checkpoint inhibitor. One draw preceded checkpoint blockade; another followed its first cycle at week 3. Prior systemic cancer therapy, immunosuppressant use and other active malignancies excluded patients. TCRdb keeps only in-frame clones here, not all; method: immunoSEQ multiplex PCR. The sample includes about 14,000 clones, roughly 90% of them seen just once. The V end was cut by 7 bases, the J end by 1 base, with 10 bases between. Germline V CDR1 and CDR2: MNHEY, SVGAGI. The length of the CDR3 is 13 residues. The rearrangement links TRBV6-5 to TRBJ1-1; tentatively, D is TRBD1 (6 bases). The receptor was derived from a human donor with melanoma. The sample was blood, taken from a patient treated with checkpoint blockade. In DNA, the CDR3 is TGTGCCAGCATAAACAGGGCGAACACTGAAGCTTTCTTT. It codes for CASINRANTEAFF.